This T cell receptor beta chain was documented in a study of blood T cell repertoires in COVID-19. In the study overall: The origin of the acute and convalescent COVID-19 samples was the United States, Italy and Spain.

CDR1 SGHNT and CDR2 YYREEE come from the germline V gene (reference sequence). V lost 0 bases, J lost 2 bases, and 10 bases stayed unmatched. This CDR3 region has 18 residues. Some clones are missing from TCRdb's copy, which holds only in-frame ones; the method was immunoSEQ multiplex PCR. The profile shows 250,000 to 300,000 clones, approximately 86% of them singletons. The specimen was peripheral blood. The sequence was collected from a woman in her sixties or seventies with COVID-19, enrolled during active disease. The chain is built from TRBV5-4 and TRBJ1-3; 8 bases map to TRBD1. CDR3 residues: CASSLGTGLIFPGNTIYF. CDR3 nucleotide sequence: TGTGCCAGCAGCTTGGGGACAGGGCTCATATTTCCTGGAAACACCATATATTTT.